This T cell receptor (beta chain) was sequenced during a study of OX40 agonist ivuxolimab in advanced cancers. Study summary: Ivuxolimab is a fully human IgG2 antibody that activates OX40 (CD134). A diagnosis of hepatocellular carcinoma, melanoma, renal cell or head and neck cancer was present in dose-escalation patients.

In germline, CDR1 is MNHEY, CDR2 SMNVEV (reference sequence). V shed 6 bases and J shed 10 bases, with 16 bases lying between them. The CDR3 consists of 14 residues. This table comes from immunoSEQ multiplex PCR, and its TCRdb copy is limited to in-frame clones, with some not included. Altogether roughly 100,000 clones are present, roughly 88% being singletons, with the ten largest covering around 1.5%. The source was CD4+ or CD8+ T cells sorted from blood, collected in a trial of the OX40 agonist ivuxolimab. The source is an adult with an advanced solid tumor such as melanoma, head and neck, liver or kidney cancer. V gene TRBV27 combines with J gene TRBJ1-6, with TRBD1 as a possible D gene (6 bases). DNA of the CDR3: TGTGCCAGCAGCCCCCGAGGGGGACACTCACCCCTCCACTTT. Its protein is CASSPRGGHSPLHF.